Below are 7 T cell receptor beta chains sequenced from a single sample in a study of T cell responses to AZD1222 COVID-19 vaccine. Libraries were prepared by immunoSEQ multiplex PCR; TCRdb keeps only in-frame clonotypes and omits some of them. The repertoire holds 120,000 to 150,000 clones, with about 90% as singletons. The sample consisted of peripheral blood, taken on day 0 of AZD1222 vaccination. These TCRs come from an adult in good health.

V gene TRBV7-3 combines with J gene TRBJ1-1; the match to TRBD1 covers 7 bases. Germline values: CDR1 SGHTA, CDR2 FQGTGA. Trimming cost V 5 bases and J 1 base; bases outside gene matches: 4. The CDR3 is made up of 14 amino acids. The CDR3 protein is CASSPQGGNTEAFF. The CDR3 DNA reads TGTGCCAGCAGCCCGCAGGGGGGGAACACTGAAGCTTTCTTT.

V usage is TRBV3-1 (or the pseudogene TRBV3-2) and J usage is TRBJ2-1; D not resolved. Trimming left V 1 base short and J 8 bases short, with 6 bases between. The V gene's germline CDR1 is LGHDT and CDR2 YNNKEL (reference sequence). The CDR3 spans 12 residues. The DNA for the CDR3 is TGTGCCAGCAGCCAAGGTAATCATGAGCAGTTCTTC. It codes for CASSQGNHEQFF.

This chain connects TRBV30 to TRBJ2-1; no reliable D call. There are 16 residues in the CDR3. Germline CDR1 reads GTSNPN; CDR2 reads SVGIG (reference sequence). Deletions cut 0 bases from V and 2 bases from J, with 14 bases between. CDR3 sequence (DNA): TGTGCCTGGAGTGTATGGCTACCTGGGGCCTACAATGAGCAGTTCTTC. Translating it yields CAWSVWLPGAYNEQFF.

This chain links TRBV7-2 with TRBJ2-1, with D possibly TRBD2 on 6 matching bases. This CDR3 comprises 14 residues. V lost 7 bases and J 8 bases, leaving 18 bases between the germline ends. Germline CDR1 SGHTA, CDR2 FQGNSA. The CDR3 is CASNKDYSLDEQFF. The DNA of the CDR3 is TGTGCCAGCAACAAGGACTACTCCCTCGATGAGCAGTTCTTC.

The V and J genes are TRBV23-1 and TRBJ1-4; D may be TRBD1 (5 bases). TRBV23-1 is recorded as an ORF, its role being uncertain. V lost 11 bases, J lost 7 bases, and 17 bases lay in between. The CDR3 is 13 residues long. The CDR3 sequence is CAPSPGPSEKLFF. CDR3 nucleotide sequence: TGCGCCCCTTCTCCGGGACCTAGTGAAAAACTGTTTTTT.

The chain couples TRBV18 to TRBJ1-6, with D unclear. V lost 8 bases, J lost 6 bases, and 11 bases lay in between. The CDR3 has 13 amino acids. From germline, CDR1 is KGHSH and CDR2 LQKENI. CDR3 region: CASRTQVNSPLHF. The CDR3 region has the DNA TGTGCCAGCCGGACCCAAGTTAATTCACCCCTCCACTTT.

This chain joins TRBV30 and TRBJ2-2; perhaps TRBD2 as D (6 bases). The CDR3 totals 13 residues. CDR1 and CDR2 from the germline V gene are GTSNPN and SVGIG (reference sequence). V gave up 3 bases and J gave up 2 bases, with 7 bases separating them. The CDR3 DNA follows: TGTGCCTGGAGCGGGACTAACACCGGGGAGCTGTTTTTT. It translates to CAWSGTNTGELFF.